The entry that follows covers one T cell receptor (beta chain) sequence. The sample originates from a study of blood T cell repertoires in COVID-19. Across the study: COVID-19 samples from acute and convalescent phases originated in the United States, Italy and Spain.

The cohort comprised adults aged about 18 to 100 years residing in approximately 22 US areas. Two consecutive negative NP/OP PCR tests, clearance, or resolved symptoms defined Cohort 3 recovery. How the authors handled the data: It was from reference gene primer amplification that nucleated cell counts were estimated. The repertoire was sequenced with immunoSEQ multiplex PCR; TCRdb's copy has only in-frame clones and lacks some. V, J and clone size are those of that table, while D and trimming were read from the DNA. The profile shows some 240,000 clones, about 80% of them singletons. Per the germline V gene, CDR1 is LGHNA and CDR2 is YNFKEQ. V was clipped by 0 bases and J by 3 bases; unmatched bases: 2. CDR3 length equals 15 residues.

The V and J genes are TRBV4-2 and TRBJ2-7, with 10 bases aligning to TRBD2. The receptor's source is a man in his fifties who had recovered from COVID-19. The sample comprised PBMCs or T cells enriched from blood (not recorded which). Here the CDR3 DNA reads TGTGCCAGCAGCCAAGAGCCTAGCGGGGGCTACGAGCAGTACTTC. Residues: CASSQEPSGGYEQYF.